Each of the 11 T cell receptor beta chains below was sequenced from the same sample in a study of blood T cell repertoires in COVID-19. Here immunoSEQ multiplex PCR was the method, and the copy in TCRdb shows in-frame clones only, minus some. The data hold 25,000 to 35,000 clones, with about 91% observed a single time. The sequenced sample was peripheral blood. Receptors originate from a human donor in a cohort sampled during active COVID-19.

The rearrangement links TRBV5-1 to TRBJ1-3, with 7 nucleotides matching TRBD1. J lost 4 bases, V lost 4 bases, and 8 bases had no gene match. CDR1 SGHRS and CDR2 YFSETQ come from the germline V gene. The CDR3 covers 15 residues. Written as DNA, the CDR3 is TGCGCCAGCAGCCGGGACGGGACAGCAGGAAACACCATATATTTT. Amino acid sequence: CASSRDGTAGNTIYF.

The rearrangement uses TRBV10-3 and TRBJ1-2; D might be TRBD1 (6 bases). V lost 1 base to trimming and J lost 4 bases, with 19 bases between them. There are 17 residues in the CDR3. Germline assignment: CDR1 ENHRY and CDR2 SYGVKD. This CDR3 is CAISEWGFQGKVYGYTF. CDR3 DNA sequence: TGTGCCATCAGTGAGTGGGGTTTCCAGGGGAAGGTCTATGGCTACACCTTC.

The CDR3 loop reads CASSGRQGGSPLHF. For the CDR3, the DNA is TGTGCCAGCAGTGGTCGGCAGGGTGGGTCACCCCTCCACTTT. This sequence joins TRBV2 and TRBJ1-6; D perhaps matches TRBD1 (5 bases). CDR1 and CDR2 from the germline V gene are SNHLY and FYNNEI. Trimming shortened V by 4 bases and J by 10 bases, and 14 bases separated the two germline ends. The CDR3 sequence is 14 residues long.

J is TRBJ2-2 and V is TRBV5-3; 10 bases match TRBD2. TRBV5-3 carries the ORF label, with uncertain function. J was trimmed by 7 bases and V by 1 base; bases with no gene match: 10. This CDR3 is 17 amino acids long. The CDR3 DNA reads TGTGCCAGAAGCTTGTGTGAGCGGGGGGGCTCCGGCGGGGAGCTGTTTTTT. Protein: CARSLCERGGSGGELFF.

This sequence joins TRBV3-1 (or the pseudogene TRBV3-2) and TRBJ1-1; perhaps TRBD1 as D (5 bases). The CDR3 length is 14 residues. From germline, CDR1 is LGHDT and CDR2 YNNKEL (reference sequence). The V and J ends lost 5 bases and 5 bases respectively, with 15 bases between them. In DNA, the CDR3 is TGTGCCAGCAGCGAAAGACGGGGGATGACTGAAGCTTTCTTT. Protein: CASSERRGMTEAFF.

The chain employs TRBV19 and TRBJ2-7, with TRBD1 matching 7 bases. Germline-derived CDR1 and CDR2 are LNHDA and SQIVND (reference sequence). V shed 5 bases, J shed 4 bases, and the junction held 8 bases outside the gene matches. There are 14 residues in the CDR3. CDR3 loop: CASSQRDRVYEQYF. Written as DNA, the CDR3 is TGTGCCAGTAGTCAACGGGACAGAGTATACGAGCAGTACTTC.

V and J are TRBV7-9 and TRBJ1-1; D gene ambiguous. The germline gives CDR1 SEHNR, CDR2 FQNEAQ (reference sequence). Deletions cut 2 bases from V and 2 bases from J, with 6 bases between. This CDR3 is built from 13 residues. The CDR3 region is CASSLTANTEAFF. Here the CDR3 DNA reads TGTGCCAGCAGCTTAACAGCTAACACTGAAGCTTTCTTT.

The rearrangement joins TRBV5-6 to TRBJ1-1; no clear D gene. Per the germline V gene, CDR1 is SGHDT and CDR2 is YYEEEE. V lost 3 bases to trimming and J lost 1 base, with 10 bases between them. The CDR3 has 14 amino acids. The CDR3 DNA reads TGTGCCAGCAGCTCAACTCATTGGAACACTGAAGCTTTCTTT. It is translated as CASSSTHWNTEAFF.

This clone was counted only a few times. The genes are TRBV14 and TRBJ1-3; D is possibly TRBD1 (5 bases). V was pared by 0 bases and J by 9 bases, with 12 bases between. The germline CDR1 and CDR2 sequences are SGHDN and FVKESK. The CDR3 is made up of 14 amino acids. The CDR3 DNA reads as TGTGCCAGCAGCCAAGAACGGACATTGGCCACCATATATTTT. Translating it yields CASSQERTLATIYF.

In this sample, this clone turned up once. The gene calls are TRBV3-1 (or the pseudogene TRBV3-2) and TRBJ1-2; D remains ambiguous. Germline values: CDR1 LGHDT, CDR2 YNNKEL (reference sequence). CDR3 length: 13 residues. V lost 0 bases and J lost 8, with 10 bases in between. CDR3 loop: CASSQDPLRGYTF. CDR3 in DNA: TGTGCCAGCAGCCAAGACCCCCTCCGGGGCTACACCTTC.

This rearrangement joins TRBV19 to TRBJ2-5; no definite D call. V lost 3 bases and J 0 bases, leaving 5 bases between the germline ends. CDR1 LNHDA and CDR2 SQIVND come from the germline V gene (reference sequence). CDR3 length equals 13 residues. The CDR3 is CASSIGHQETQYF. The CDR3 DNA follows: TGTGCCAGTAGTATTGGCCACCAAGAGACCCAGTACTTC.